What follows are 2 T cell receptor beta chains derived from one specimen sequenced in a study of T-cell memory formation after mild COVID-19 (dated by TCRdb to the early 2020s). The receptor library was made with 5' RACE. Sequencer: Illumina NovaSeq 6000. TCRdb reprocessing: public reads trimmed at Q25 with fastp, clones called with MiXCR, in-frame beta chains kept. Identical CDR3 protein sequences are pooled into one entry, listed with their most common genes and DNA. The sample records about 560,000 distinct CDR3 sequences, roughly a sixth of which are singletons. Roughly 8% of the sample belongs to the ten largest clones. Sequenced: PBMCs or a T cell subset sorted from them (not recorded which). The receptors here all came from an adult woman who had mild COVID-19 (a few samples of this study predate the infection). The sample titles of this study are shuffled in the database, so cell type and time point are left out; the donor was told from shared clones.

This clonotype has a handful of counts. This chain joins TRBV2 and TRBJ1-1; D not certain. The CDR3 has 11 residues. Between the trimmed V and J ends, which lost 1 base and 11 bases, there was a span of 8 bases. Looked up from germline, CDR1 is SNHLY and CDR2 is FYNNEI. CDR3 loop: CASSEGLGAFF. In nucleotides, the CDR3 is TGTGCCAGCAGTGAAGGACTAGGGGCTTTCTTT.

The V call is TRBV5-6, the J call TRBJ2-1; 8 nucleotides align to TRBD2. Germline-derived CDR1 and CDR2 are SGHDT and YYEEEE. There are 16 residues in the CDR3. With 1 base clipped from V and 9 bases from J, the junction kept 12 bases outside the gene matches. The CDR3: CASSLRLAGSGGEQFF. CDR3 nucleotides: TGTGCCAGCAGCTTGCGTCTAGCGGGCTCCGGAGGTGAGCAGTTCTTC.